A single sample gave rise to the 8 T cell receptor beta chains below, sequenced in a study of spatial heterogeneity in lung cancer (dated by TCRdb to the late 2010s). Findings and caveats that apply to the study as a whole: The number of expanded intratumoral alpha and beta TCRs correlated with the tumor nonsynonymous mutation count.

Libraries were prepared through 5' RACE. The listed sequencing device is NextSeq 500. Using fastp trimming at Q25 and MiXCR clonotype assembly, TCRdb reanalyzed the public sequencing data and kept in-frame beta chains. Merged by CDR3 protein, the rows form single entries marked with the most common genes and DNA. Recorded for this sample are some 97,000 distinct CDR3 sequences; roughly 4.5% of them occurred a single time. About 20% of the sample belongs to the ten largest clones. Their cognate antigens are unknown. The time point label for this specimen denotes: sample taken at primary tumor resection. Sequenced here: lung tumor tissue, sampled at surgery. The receptors here all came from a male donor with early-stage non-small cell lung cancer.

The gene calls are TRBV11-1 and TRBJ2-3, with D perhaps TRBD2 (5 bases). Between the trimmed V and J ends, which lost 2 bases and 4 bases, there was a span of 16 bases. Germline values: CDR1 SGHAT, CDR2 FQDESV (reference sequence). CDR3 length: 16 amino acids. In nucleotides, the CDR3 is TGTGCCAGCAGCTTATCTCGTTTCCGGAGGTCAGATACGCAGTATTTT. Amino acid sequence: CASSLSRFRRSDTQYF.

At least ten counts were recorded for this clonotype. The chain uses TRBV5-1 and TRBJ2-1, with 9 bases lining up with TRBD1. Trimming at V came to 4 bases and at J to 8 bases, leaving 7 bases not matched to a gene. The length of the CDR3 is 14 residues. Germline values: CDR1 SGHRS, CDR2 YFSETQ. The CDR3 sequence is CASSLRDRDDEQFF. The CDR3 DNA sequence: TGCGCCAGCAGCCTCCGGGACAGGGACGATGAGCAGTTCTTC.

In this sample, this clonotype turned up many times. The chain is built from TRBV7-9 and TRBJ2-7, with 10 bases that match TRBD2. The CDR3 extends over 16 amino acids. V gave up 5 bases and J gave up 0 bases; unmatched junction bases: 7. Germline CDR1 reads SEHNR; CDR2 reads FQNEAQ (reference sequence). CDR3: CASSPSSGSVSYEQYF. CDR3 coding DNA: TGTGCCAGCAGCCCATCTAGCGGGAGTGTCTCCTACGAGCAGTACTTC.

This clonotype was seen at least ten times. The chain has TRBV4-1 and TRBJ2-6; D not certain. CDR3 length: 17 residues. Germline loops: CDR1 MGHRA, CDR2 YSYEKL. The V gene lost 0 bases and the J gene lost 0 bases, with 9 bases spanning the gap. The CDR3 spells CASSQDVGNSGANVLTF. The CDR3 DNA reads TGCGCCAGCAGCCAAGATGTAGGAAACTCTGGGGCCAACGTCCTGACTTTC.

This clonotype occurred a few times. The CDR3 sequence: CASSHRRTSGRAHEQYF. The CDR3 nucleotides are TGTGCCAGCAGCCATCGCCGGACTAGCGGGAGGGCCCACGAGCAGTACTTC. The chain is built from TRBV14 and TRBJ2-7; 15 bases fit TRBD2. J gave up 5 bases and V 3 bases, and 8 bases lay outside the gene matches. This CDR3 has 17 amino acids. Per germline, CDR1 SGHDN and CDR2 FVKESK.

This clonotype was seen at least ten times. The chain carries TRBV7-7 and TRBJ2-5; a possible D gene is TRBD2 (5 bases). The CDR3 length is 13 residues. Germline-derived CDR1 and CDR2 are SSHAT and FNYEAQ (reference sequence). V was trimmed by 5 bases and J by 0 bases, leaving 7 bases between them. The chain's CDR3 is CASSPDYQETQYF. Here the CDR3 DNA reads TGTGCCAGCAGCCCGGACTACCAAGAGACCCAGTACTTC.

This clonotype appeared many times. V gene TRBV7-6 combines with J gene TRBJ2-3, with D hard to call. The V gene's germline CDR1 is SGHVS and CDR2 FNYEAQ. V was cut by 5 bases and J by 2 bases, with 8 bases left in between. The CDR3 extends over 13 amino acids. CDR3 protein: CASSDRVTDTQYF. The CDR3 nucleotides are TGTGCCAGCAGCGATCGGGTCACAGATACGCAGTATTTT.

The table lists this clonotype with many counts. J is TRBJ1-6 and V is TRBV2; perhaps TRBD1 as D (5 bases). This CDR3 has 15 amino acids. Trimming removed 2 bases at V and 10 bases at J, with 15 bases between. CDR1 is SNHLY, CDR2 FYNNEI, per germline. Written as DNA, the CDR3 is TGTGCCAGCAGTGAACAGGTGGGGCCAACCTCACCCCTCCACTTT. Translating gives CASSEQVGPTSPLHF. The whole variable domain, remainder taken from reference TRBV2 and TRBJ1-6, is EPEVTQTPSHQVTQMGQEVILRCVPISNHLYFYWYRQILGQKVEFLVSFYNNEISEKSEIFDDQFSVERPDGSNFTLKIRSTKLEDSAMYFCASSEQVGPTSPLHFGNGTRLTVT.